These T cell receptor beta chains were read from a single sample in a study of OX40 agonist ivuxolimab in advanced cancers. Produced via immunoSEQ multiplex PCR; TCRdb's table is partial and in-frame only. The top ten clones hold roughly 11% of a sample with under 65,000 clones, 80% to 90% of them seen once. This sample comprised CD4+ or CD8+ T cells sorted from blood, obtained in a trial of the OX40 agonist ivuxolimab. Receptor source: an adult with an advanced solid tumor such as melanoma, head and neck, liver or kidney cancer. CDR3s include the opening cysteine and the closing phenylalanine or tryptophan. Fields, in order: CDR3 protein, CDR3 DNA, V gene, J gene, D gene, clone size. The D gene is left open where the match is weak. Clone size is not always given. Where it is, it says once, few, many or a class for expanded clones.

CDR3: CASSDLGQGFTGANVLTF
DNA: TGTGCCAGCAGTGATCTTGGACAGGGGTTCACTGGGGCCAACGTCCTGACTTTC
V: TRBV6-1
J: TRBJ2-6
D: TRBD1
size: -

CDR3: CASSSSAGTGVYGYTF
DNA: TGTGCCAGCAGCTCGAGCGCAGGGACAGGGGTCTATGGCTACACCTTC
V: TRBV7-9
J: TRBJ1-2
D: TRBD1
size: -

CDR3: CASSSGTGYQPQHF
DNA: TGTGCCAGCAGTTCCGGGACAGGCTATCAGCCCCAGCATTTT
V: TRBV6-5
J: TRBJ1-5
D: TRBD1
size: -

CDR3: CASSVGTGDTEAFF
DNA: TGTGCCAGCAGCGTAGGAACGGGGGACACTGAAGCTTTCTTT
V: TRBV9
J: TRBJ1-1
D: -
size: few

CDR3: CAWGPQLDTGELFF
DNA: TGTGCCTGGGGACCTCAGCTAGACACCGGGGAGCTGTTTTTT
V: TRBV30
J: TRBJ2-2
D: -
size: -

CDR3: CASSRKGTAVSGNTIYF
DNA: TGCGCCAGCAGCCGTAAGGGGACGGCAGTCTCTGGAAACACCATATATTTT
V: TRBV4-1
J: TRBJ1-3
D: -
size: -

CDR3: CASSSNINSPLHF
DNA: TGTGCCAGCAGCTCAAATATTAATTCACCCCTCCACTTT
V: TRBV28
J: TRBJ1-6
D: -
size: -

CDR3: CASIKGSGNTIYF
DNA: TGTGCCAGCATCAAGGGATCTGGAAACACCATATATTTT
V: TRBV28
J: TRBJ1-3
D: -
size: -

CDR3: CASSFIRGRQAYEQYF
DNA: TGTGCCAGCAGCTTTATCAGGGGGCGACAGGCCTACGAGCAGTACTTC
V: TRBV11-2
J: TRBJ2-7
D: TRBD1
size: few

CDR3: CASSILLAVVSGANVLTF
DNA: TGTGCCAGTAGTATACTGCTAGCGGTAGTTTCTGGGGCCAACGTCCTGACTTTC
V: TRBV19
J: TRBJ2-6
D: TRBD2
size: -

CDR3: CASRSPTGGGPADTQYF
DNA: TGTGCCAGTAGATCACCGACAGGGGGCGGACCTGCAGATACGCAGTATTTT
V: TRBV19
J: TRBJ2-3
D: TRBD1
size: -

CDR3: CASSPSGGVNEQFF
DNA: TGTGCCAGCAGCCCTAGCGGGGGGGTCAATGAGCAGTTCTTC
V: TRBV7-2
J: TRBJ2-1
D: TRBD2
size: few

CDR3: CASSPDRQETQYF
DNA: TGTGCCAGCTCACCAGACAGACAAGAGACCCAGTACTTC
V: TRBV18
J: TRBJ2-5
D: -
size: -

CDR3: CASSHWTGYEQYF
DNA: TGTGCCAGCAGTCACTGGACAGGGTACGAGCAGTACTTC
V: TRBV6-6
J: TRBJ2-7
D: TRBD1
size: -

CDR3: CASSQGLAGGNQETQYF
DNA: TGCGCCAGCAGCCAGGGACTAGCGGGGGGTAACCAAGAGACCCAGTACTTC
V: TRBV4-1
J: TRBJ2-5
D: TRBD2
size: -

CDR3: CASTREAGGNTGELFF
DNA: TGTGCCAGCACCAGGGAGGCCGGGGGGAACACCGGGGAGCTGTTTTTT
V: TRBV9
J: TRBJ2-2
D: -
size: -

CDR3: CASSLGQLYNEQFF
DNA: TGTGCCAGCTCACTGGGACAGCTCTACAATGAGCAGTTCTTC
V: TRBV18
J: TRBJ2-1
D: TRBD1
size: -

CDR3: CASSGTRDYNSPLHF
DNA: TGTGCCAGCAGTGGGACAAGAGACTATAATTCACCCCTCCACTTT
V: TRBV6-4
J: TRBJ1-6
D: -
size: -

CDR3: CARSLVRTSGGVGQFF
DNA: TGTGCCAGAAGCTTAGTCAGGACTAGCGGGGGGGTTGGGCAGTTCTTC
V: TRBV7-5
J: TRBJ2-1
D: -
size: -

CDR3: CASRLGTGASYEQYF
DNA: TGTGCCAGCCGACTAGGGACAGGGGCCTCCTACGAGCAGTACTTC
V: TRBV7-8
J: TRBJ2-7
D: TRBD1
size: -

CDR3: CATSNRDPAGGDTQYF
DNA: TGTGCCACCTCAAACCGGGACCCCGCAGGAGGAGATACGCAGTATTTT
V: TRBV19
J: TRBJ2-3
D: -
size: few

CDR3: CASSPTFPGTKEKLFF
DNA: TGCGCCAGCAGCCCCACATTTCCCGGGACGAAAGAAAAACTGTTTTTT
V: TRBV4-1
J: TRBJ1-4
D: -
size: -

CDR3: CASSVVKREDSYEQYF
DNA: TGTGCCAGCAGCGTAGTCAAGCGGGAGGACTCCTACGAGCAGTACTTC
V: TRBV9
J: TRBJ2-7
D: TRBD2
size: -

CDR3: CASSINTGRDEKLFF
DNA: TGCGCCAGCAGCATTAACACAGGGCGGGATGAAAAACTGTTTTTT
V: TRBV5-1
J: TRBJ1-4
D: -
size: -

CDR3: CAISHPRTEAFF
DNA: TGTGCCATCAGCCATCCGCGCACTGAAGCTTTCTTT
V: TRBV10-3
J: TRBJ1-1
D: -
size: -

CDR3: CASSSPMGQGFQDTEAFF
DNA: TGCGCCAGCAGCTCCCCTATGGGGCAGGGCTTTCAGGACACTGAAGCTTTCTTT
V: TRBV5-1
J: TRBJ1-1
D: -
size: -

CDR3: CSASDSMNTEAFF
DNA: TGCAGCGCCTCGGACAGCATGAACACTGAAGCTTTCTTT
V: TRBV29-1
J: TRBJ1-1
D: -
size: -

CDR3: CASSSPWDRGLGDTQYF
DNA: TGTGCCAGCAGTTCACCCTGGGACAGGGGGCTCGGAGATACGCAGTATTTT
V: TRBV28
J: TRBJ2-3
D: TRBD1
size: few

CDR3: CASSLTASGLNEQFF
DNA: TGTGCCAGCAGCTTAACTGCGTCGGGACTCAATGAGCAGTTCTTC
V: TRBV7-3
J: TRBJ2-1
D: -
size: -

CDR3: CASSALPASHPGADTQYF
DNA: TGTGCCAGTAGTGCCCTCCCGGCCTCTCACCCGGGGGCAGATACGCAGTATTTT
V: TRBV19
J: TRBJ2-3
D: -
size: -

CDR3: CASSPSLFPYEQYF
DNA: TGTGCCAGCAGTCCCTCACTTTTTCCCTACGAGCAGTACTTC
V: TRBV6-6
J: TRBJ2-7
D: -
size: -

CDR3: CASRTGTGDYGYTF
DNA: TGTGCCAGCAGGACAGGGACAGGAGATTATGGCTACACCTTC
V: TRBV6-5
J: TRBJ1-2
D: TRBD1
size: -

CDR3: CASSARGGEEKLFF
DNA: TGTGCCAGCAGTGCGAGGGGGGGAGAGGAAAAACTGTTTTTT
V: TRBV6-1
J: TRBJ1-4
D: -
size: -

CDR3: CASSLGLAGELFF
DNA: TGCGCCAGCAGCTTGGGCCTCGCCGGGGAGCTGTTTTTT
V: TRBV5-1
J: TRBJ2-2
D: -
size: -

CDR3: CAISGQRQGASEAFF
DNA: TGTGCCATCAGTGGACAAAGACAGGGGGCTTCTGAAGCTTTCTTT
V: TRBV10-3
J: TRBJ1-1
D: TRBD1
size: -

CDR3: CASSQPAGGYTF
DNA: TGTGCCAGCAGCCAACCAGCGGGAGGCTACACCTTC
V: TRBV5-8
J: TRBJ1-2
D: -
size: -

CDR3: CASTRLAGTTGELFF
DNA: TGTGCCAGCACCCGCCTAGCGGGAACCACCGGGGAGCTGTTTTTT
V: TRBV6-1
J: TRBJ2-2
D: TRBD2
size: -

CDR3: CASSFSGAWAEAFF
DNA: TGTGCCAGCAGCTTCTCAGGGGCCTGGGCTGAAGCTTTCTTT
V: TRBV11-1
J: TRBJ1-1
D: -
size: -

CDR3: CASSLGLTVPYGYTF
DNA: TGTGCCAGCAGCTTAGGCTTGACAGTCCCTTATGGCTACACCTTC
V: TRBV7-2
J: TRBJ1-2
D: -
size: -

CDR3: CASSPPGSGYNEQFF
DNA: TGTGCCAGCAGCCCCCCCGGGTCGGGGTACAATGAGCAGTTCTTC
V: TRBV14
J: TRBJ2-1
D: -
size: -

CDR3: CASSSSGELFF
DNA: TGTGCCAGCAGCTCCAGCGGGGAGCTGTTTTTT
V: TRBV5-6
J: TRBJ2-2
D: -
size: -

CDR3: CASSLGQYNQPQHF
DNA: TGTGCCAGCAGCCTTGGACAGTACAATCAGCCCCAGCATTTT
V: TRBV6-5
J: TRBJ1-5
D: -
size: few